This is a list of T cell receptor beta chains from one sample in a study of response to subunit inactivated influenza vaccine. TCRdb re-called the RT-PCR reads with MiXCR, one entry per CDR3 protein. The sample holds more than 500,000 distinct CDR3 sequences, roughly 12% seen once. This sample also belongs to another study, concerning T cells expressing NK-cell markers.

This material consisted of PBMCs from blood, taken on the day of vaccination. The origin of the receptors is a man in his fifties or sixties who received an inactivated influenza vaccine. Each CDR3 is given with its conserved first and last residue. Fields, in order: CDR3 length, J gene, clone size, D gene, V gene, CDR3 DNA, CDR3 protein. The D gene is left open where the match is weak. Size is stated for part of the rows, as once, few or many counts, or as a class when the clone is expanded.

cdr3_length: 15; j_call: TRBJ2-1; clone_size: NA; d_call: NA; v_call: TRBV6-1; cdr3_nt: TGTGCCGCCGAGTTGAGTCGGAGCTCCTACAATGAGCAGTTCTTC; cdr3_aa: CAAELSRSSYNEQFF
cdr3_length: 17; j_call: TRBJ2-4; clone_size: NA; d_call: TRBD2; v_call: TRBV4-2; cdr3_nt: TGTGCCATGGGCCCCGGGGGGGGGGCTGATACCAAAAACATTCAGTACTTC; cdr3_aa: CAMGPGGGADTKNIQYF
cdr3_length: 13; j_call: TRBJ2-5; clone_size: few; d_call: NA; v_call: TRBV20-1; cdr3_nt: TGCAGTGCCACACAGGGCTACCAAGAGACCCAGTACTTC; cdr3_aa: CSATQGYQETQYF
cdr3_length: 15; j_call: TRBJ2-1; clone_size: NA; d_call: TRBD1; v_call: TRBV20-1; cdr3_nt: TGCAGTGCTAGTGATATAGGGACAGCTCGAAATGAGCAGTTCTTC; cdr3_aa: CSASDIGTARNEQFF
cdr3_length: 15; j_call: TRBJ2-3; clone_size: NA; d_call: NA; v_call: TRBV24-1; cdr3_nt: TGTGCCACCAGTGAAATAGGAGGGGATGCAGATACGCAGTATTTT; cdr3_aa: CATSEIGGDADTQYF
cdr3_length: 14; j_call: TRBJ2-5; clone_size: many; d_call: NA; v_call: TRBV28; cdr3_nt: TGTGCCAGCAGTCGGGGTTCTACGCAAGAGACCCAGTACTTC; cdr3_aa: CASSRGSTQETQYF
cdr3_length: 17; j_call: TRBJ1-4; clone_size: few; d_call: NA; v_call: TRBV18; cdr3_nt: TGTGCCAGCTCACTTACCGGAAGGACAGTCCGGAATGAAAAACTGTTTTTT; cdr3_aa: CASSLTGRTVRNEKLFF
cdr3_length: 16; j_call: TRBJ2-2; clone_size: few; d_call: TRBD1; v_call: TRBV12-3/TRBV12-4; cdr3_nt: TGTGCCAGCAGATCTGGGACAGCAGGGAACACCGGGGAGCTGTTTTTT; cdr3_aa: CASRSGTAGNTGELFF
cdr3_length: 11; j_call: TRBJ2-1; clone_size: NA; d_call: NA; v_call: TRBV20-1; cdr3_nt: TGCAGTGCTAGGCCGCCCAATGAGCAGTTCTTC; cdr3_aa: CSARPPNEQFF
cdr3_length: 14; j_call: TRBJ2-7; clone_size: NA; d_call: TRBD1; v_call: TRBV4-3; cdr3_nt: TGCGCCAGCAGCCGCGGGACAGGGAACGGGGAGCAGTACTTC; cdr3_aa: CASSRGTGNGEQYF
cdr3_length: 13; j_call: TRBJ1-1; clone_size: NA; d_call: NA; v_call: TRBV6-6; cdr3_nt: TGTGCCAGTCTTTCCCGGGTGAACACTGAAGCTTTCTTT; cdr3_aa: CASLSRVNTEAFF
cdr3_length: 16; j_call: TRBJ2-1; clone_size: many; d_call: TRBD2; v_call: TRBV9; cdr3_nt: TGTGCCAGCAGTGTGGGACTAGCGGGCTCCTACAATGAGCAGTTCTTC; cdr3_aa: CASSVGLAGSYNEQFF
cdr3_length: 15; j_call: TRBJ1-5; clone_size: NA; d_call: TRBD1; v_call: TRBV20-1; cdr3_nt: TGCAGTGCTAGAGAGATTCAGGGGGTAAATCAGCCCCAGCATTTT; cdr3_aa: CSAREIQGVNQPQHF
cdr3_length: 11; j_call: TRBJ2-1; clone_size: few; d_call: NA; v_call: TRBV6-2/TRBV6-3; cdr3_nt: TGTGCCAGCACCCACCGGGCTGAGCAGTTCTTC; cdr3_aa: CASTHRAEQFF
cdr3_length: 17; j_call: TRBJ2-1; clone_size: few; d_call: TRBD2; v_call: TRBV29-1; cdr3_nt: TGCAGCGTGCCCGGGCTAGCGGGAGACGGGGCCTACAATGAGCAGTTCTTC; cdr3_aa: CSVPGLAGDGAYNEQFF
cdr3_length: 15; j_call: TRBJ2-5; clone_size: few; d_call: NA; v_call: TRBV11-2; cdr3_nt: TGTGCCAGCAGCTTATCTGACGGCTCCCAAGAGACCCAGTACTTC; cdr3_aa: CASSLSDGSQETQYF
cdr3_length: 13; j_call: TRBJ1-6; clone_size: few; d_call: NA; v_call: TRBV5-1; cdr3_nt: TGCGCCAGCAGCTTGGAGGCGGATTCACCCCTCCACTTT; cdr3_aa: CASSLEADSPLHF
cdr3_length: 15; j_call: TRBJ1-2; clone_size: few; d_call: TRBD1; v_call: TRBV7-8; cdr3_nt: TGTGCCAGCAGCTTGGTGGGACAGAGAGTCTATGGCTACACCTTC; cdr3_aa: CASSLVGQRVYGYTF
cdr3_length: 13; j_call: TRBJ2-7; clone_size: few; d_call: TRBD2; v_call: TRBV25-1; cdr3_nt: TGTGCCAGCTGGACTAGCGGGACCTACGAGCAGTACTTC; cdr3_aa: CASWTSGTYEQYF
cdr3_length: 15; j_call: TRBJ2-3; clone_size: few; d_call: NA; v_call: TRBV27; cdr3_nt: TGTGCCAGCAGTTTATTAGCGGACTCCACAGATACGCAGTATTTT; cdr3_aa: CASSLLADSTDTQYF
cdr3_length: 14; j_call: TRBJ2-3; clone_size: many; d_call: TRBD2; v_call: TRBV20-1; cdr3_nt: TGCAGTGCTAGAGATGGCGGGGGGGTGGATACGCAGTATTTT; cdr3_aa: CSARDGGGVDTQYF
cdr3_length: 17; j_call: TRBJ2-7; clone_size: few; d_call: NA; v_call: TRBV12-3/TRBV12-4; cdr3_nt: TGTGCCAGCAGTCGGTTTGTAACGGACACTGCCCGCTACGAGCAGTACTTC; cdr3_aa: CASSRFVTDTARYEQYF
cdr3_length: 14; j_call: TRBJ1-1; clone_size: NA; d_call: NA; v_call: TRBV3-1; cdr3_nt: TGTGCCAGCAGCCAGTGGGCCGGGAACACTGAAGCTTTCTTT; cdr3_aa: CASSQWAGNTEAFF
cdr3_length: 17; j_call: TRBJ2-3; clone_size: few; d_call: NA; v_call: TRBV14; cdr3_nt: TGTGCCAGCAGTACTCATACTCTGACCGGTTACACAGATACGCAGTATTTT; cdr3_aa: CASSTHTLTGYTDTQYF
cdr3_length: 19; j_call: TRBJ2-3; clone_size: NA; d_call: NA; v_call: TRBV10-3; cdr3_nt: TGTGCCATGGGCTCGGGGACGACTAGTCCCGACCTTAGCACAGATACGCAGTATTTT; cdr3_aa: CAMGSGTTSPDLSTDTQYF
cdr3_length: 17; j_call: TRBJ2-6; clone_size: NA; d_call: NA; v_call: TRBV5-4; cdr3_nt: TGTGCCAGCAGCGCTACCGGACAGCCCTCTGGGGCCAACGTCCTGACTTTC; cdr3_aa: CASSATGQPSGANVLTF
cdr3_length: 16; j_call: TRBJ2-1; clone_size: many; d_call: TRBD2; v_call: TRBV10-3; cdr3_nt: TGTGCCATCAGTGAGGGGACTAGCGGGATTGAAGATGAGCAGTTCTTC; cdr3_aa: CAISEGTSGIEDEQFF
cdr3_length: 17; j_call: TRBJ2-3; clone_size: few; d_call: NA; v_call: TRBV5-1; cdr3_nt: TGCGCCAGCAGCTTGGCCTCCATGGGACCCGGCACAGATACGCAGTATTTT; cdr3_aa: CASSLASMGPGTDTQYF
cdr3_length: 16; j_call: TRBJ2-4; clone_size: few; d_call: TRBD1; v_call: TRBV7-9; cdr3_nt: TGTGCCAGCAGCAGGACAGGAGTACTAGCCAAAAACATTCAGTACTTC; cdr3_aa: CASSRTGVLAKNIQYF
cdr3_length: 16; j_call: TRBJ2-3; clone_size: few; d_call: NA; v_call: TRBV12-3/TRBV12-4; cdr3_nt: TGTGCCAGCAGTTCCTCCGCGGCAAGCTTGGGGAATACGCAGTATTTT; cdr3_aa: CASSSSAASLGNTQYF
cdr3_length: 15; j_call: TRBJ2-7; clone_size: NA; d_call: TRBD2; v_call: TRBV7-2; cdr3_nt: TGTGCCAGCAGCCGAGCTAGCGGGAGTTTCTACGAGCAGTACTTC; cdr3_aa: CASSRASGSFYEQYF
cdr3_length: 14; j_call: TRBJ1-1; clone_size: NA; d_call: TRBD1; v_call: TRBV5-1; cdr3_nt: TGCGCTAGCAGCTTACAGGGGTTGGAGACTGAAGCTTTCTTT; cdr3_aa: CASSLQGLETEAFF
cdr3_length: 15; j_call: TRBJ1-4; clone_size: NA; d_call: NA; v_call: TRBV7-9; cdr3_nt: TGTGCCAGCCGCCCCGCCGGGACGTCCGCTGAAAAACTGTTTTTT; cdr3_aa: CASRPAGTSAEKLFF
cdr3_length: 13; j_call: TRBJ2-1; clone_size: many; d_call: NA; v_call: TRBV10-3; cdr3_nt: TGTGCCATCAGTGACCCCCCGGGAAATGAGCAGTTCTTC; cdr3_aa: CAISDPPGNEQFF
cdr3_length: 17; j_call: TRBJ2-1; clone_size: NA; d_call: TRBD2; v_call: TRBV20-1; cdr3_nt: TGCAGTGCTAGGAGGTGGGGGGGACTAGCGGGAAGTAATGAGCAGTTCTTC; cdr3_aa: CSARRWGGLAGSNEQFF